This T cell receptor beta chain was sequenced for a study of PD-1 blockade in classical Hodgkin lymphoma. Study overall: Patients were given intravenous nivolumab, 3 mg/kg, every 2 weeks.

Sequencing used immunoSEQ multiplex PCR; TCRdb keeps in-frame clones, though not all of them. The repertoire holds 30,000 or so clones, with roughly 86% as singletons. The study's findings and limits: Among the patients, those starting nivolumab under 1 year after ASCT were excluded. At C4D1, TCR diversity had climbed significantly for CD4+ cells, though not for CD8+ cells.

Germline CDR1 and CDR2: MGHRA and YSYEKL. The CDR3 runs to 16 residues. The V segment lost 0 bases and the J segment 4 bases; nucleotides outside the gene matches: 5. About this clone: What it binds is not known.

Time point specified: cycle 4 day 1 (C4D1), after less than 7 weeks of nivolumab. All trial patients relapsed after autologous stem cell transplantation. Researchers report purifying CD4+ T cells from thawed PBMCs by magnetic negative selection. This sequence joins TRBV4-1 and TRBJ1-5, with TRBD1 identical over 8 bases. The starting material was CD4+ T cells from blood, obtained before the fourth cycle of nivolumab. This TCR was recovered from a human donor with classical Hodgkin lymphoma. This CDR3 is CASSQDWDRRNQPQHF. CDR3 bases: TGCGCCAGCAGCCAAGATTGGGACAGGAGAAATCAGCCCCAGCATTTT.